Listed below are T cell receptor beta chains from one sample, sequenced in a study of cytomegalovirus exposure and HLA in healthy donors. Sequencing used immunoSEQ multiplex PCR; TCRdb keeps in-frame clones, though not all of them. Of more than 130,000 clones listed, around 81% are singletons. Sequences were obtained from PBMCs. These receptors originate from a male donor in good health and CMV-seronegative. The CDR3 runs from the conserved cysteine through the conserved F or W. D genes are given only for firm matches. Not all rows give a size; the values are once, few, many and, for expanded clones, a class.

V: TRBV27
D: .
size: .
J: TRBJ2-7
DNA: TGTGCCAGCGGAGGACAGAGAACCTACGAGCAGTACTTC
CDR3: CASGGQRTYEQYF

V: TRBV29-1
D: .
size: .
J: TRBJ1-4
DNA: TGCAGCGTGCGCCAAGCTAATGAAAAACTGTTTTTT
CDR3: CSVRQANEKLFF

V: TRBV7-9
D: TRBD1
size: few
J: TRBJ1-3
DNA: TGTGCCAGCAGCACCCGGACAGGGCTAAAGGACACCATATATTTT
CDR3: CASSTRTGLKDTIYF

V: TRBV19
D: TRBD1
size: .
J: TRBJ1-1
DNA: TGTGCCAGTAGTATAAGGACAGGGGCCACTGAAGCTTTCTTT
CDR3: CASSIRTGATEAFF

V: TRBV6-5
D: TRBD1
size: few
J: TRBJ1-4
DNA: TGTGCCAGCAGTCTTCCCGGGACAGGTGGAAAACTGTTTTTT
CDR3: CASSLPGTGGKLFF

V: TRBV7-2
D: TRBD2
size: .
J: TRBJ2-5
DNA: TGTGCCAGCAGCTTAGAAGTTAGCGGGGGGACCCAGTACTTC
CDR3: CASSLEVSGGTQYF

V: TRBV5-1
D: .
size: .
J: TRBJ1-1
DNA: TGCGCCAGCAGCTTGGTTCCCCGGAACACTGAAGCTTTCTTT
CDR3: CASSLVPRNTEAFF

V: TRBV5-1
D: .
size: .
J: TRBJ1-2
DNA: TGCGCCAGCAGCTTGAATACGGGACATAACTATGGCTACCCCTTC
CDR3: CASSLNTGHNYGYPF

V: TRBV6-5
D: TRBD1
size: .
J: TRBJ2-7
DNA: TGTGCCAGCAGTTACGCCCCGGGACAGGGGGCCTACGAGCAGTACTTC
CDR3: CASSYAPGQGAYEQYF

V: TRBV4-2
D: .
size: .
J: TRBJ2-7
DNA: TGTGCCAGCAGCCAAAATCCACCTTCGAGCTCCTACGAGCAGTACTTC
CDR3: CASSQNPPSSSYEQYF

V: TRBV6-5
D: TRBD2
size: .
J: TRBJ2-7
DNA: TGTGCCAGCAGTTATCGAGCGGGAGTCGAGCAGTACTTC
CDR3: CASSYRAGVEQYF

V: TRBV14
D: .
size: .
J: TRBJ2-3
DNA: TGTGCCAGCAGTCCCTATAGCGGAACTTGGGCAGATACGCAGTATTTT
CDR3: CASSPYSGTWADTQYF

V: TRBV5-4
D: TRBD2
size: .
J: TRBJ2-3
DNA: TGTGCCAGCAGCTTATCGAGTTTGGCGGGGGGCACAGATACGCAGTATTTT
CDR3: CASSLSSLAGGTDTQYF

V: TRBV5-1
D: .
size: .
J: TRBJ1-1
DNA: TGCGCCAGCAGCCGATCGGGCCCGGACAATGAAGCTTTCTTT
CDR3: CASSRSGPDNEAFF

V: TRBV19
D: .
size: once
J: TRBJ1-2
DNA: TGTGCCAGTAGTGCCACAGGGAGCTCTGGCTACACCTTC
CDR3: CASSATGSSGYTF

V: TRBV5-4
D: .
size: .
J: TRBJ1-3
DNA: TGTGCCAGCAGCTTGGAATTGGGAGGGACCATATATTTT
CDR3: CASSLELGGTIYF

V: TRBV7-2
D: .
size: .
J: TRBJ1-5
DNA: TGTGCCAGCAGCTTACTAGGACAGCCCCAGCATTTT
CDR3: CASSLLGQPQHF

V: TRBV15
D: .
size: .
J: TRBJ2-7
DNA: TGTGCCACCAGCCAACCCCAAGCGGGCCTCTACGAGCAGTACTTC
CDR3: CATSQPQAGLYEQYF

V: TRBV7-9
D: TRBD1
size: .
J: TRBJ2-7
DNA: TGTGCCAGCAGCTTGCGAGCGACCCGGACAGGGGACTCCTACGAGCAGTACTTC
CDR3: CASSLRATRTGDSYEQYF

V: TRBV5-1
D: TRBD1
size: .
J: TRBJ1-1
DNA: TGCGCCAGCAGCAATGGACAGGCGCCGAACACTGAAGCTTTCTTT
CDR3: CASSNGQAPNTEAFF

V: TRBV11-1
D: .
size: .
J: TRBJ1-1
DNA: TGTGCCAGCAGCTTATCTAACACTGAAGCTTTCTTT
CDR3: CASSLSNTEAFF

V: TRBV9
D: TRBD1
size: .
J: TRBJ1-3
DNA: TGTGCCAGCAGCTCCCCTCAGGGACAGGATGACCTATCTGGAAACACCATATATTTT
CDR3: CASSSPQGQDDLSGNTIYF

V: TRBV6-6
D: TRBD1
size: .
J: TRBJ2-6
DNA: TGTGCCAGCAGTATAACAGGGGCTGGGGCCAACGTCCTGACTTTC
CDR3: CASSITGAGANVLTF

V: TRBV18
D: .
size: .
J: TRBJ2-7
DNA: TGTGCCAGCTCACCCGGGACACAAGCTTCCTACGAGCAGTACTTC
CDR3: CASSPGTQASYEQYF

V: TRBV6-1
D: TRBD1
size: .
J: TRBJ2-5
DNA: TGTGCCACACAGGGGTCCACGGGGACCCAGTACTTC
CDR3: CATQGSTGTQYF

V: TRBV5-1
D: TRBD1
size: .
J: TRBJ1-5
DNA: TGCGCCAGCAGCTTAGAGGGGACAGGGGGTCAGCCCCAGCATTTT
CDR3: CASSLEGTGGQPQHF

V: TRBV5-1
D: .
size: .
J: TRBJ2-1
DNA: TGCGCCAGCAGAAGGGGCAATGAGCAGTTCTTC
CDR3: CASRRGNEQFF

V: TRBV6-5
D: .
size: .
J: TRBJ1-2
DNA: TGTGCCAGCAGGCGGGATGAGACAGACACCTATGGCTACACCTTC
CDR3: CASRRDETDTYGYTF

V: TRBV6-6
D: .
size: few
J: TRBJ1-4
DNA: TGTGCCAGCAGTTACGGGGGGAGACCTTATGAAAAACTGTTTTTT
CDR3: CASSYGGRPYEKLFF

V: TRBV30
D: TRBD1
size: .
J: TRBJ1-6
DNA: TGTGCCTGGAGTGTACCCAGGGGGGCTAATTCACCCCTCCACTTT
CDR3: CAWSVPRGANSPLHF

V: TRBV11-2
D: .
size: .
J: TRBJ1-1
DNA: TGTGCCAGCAGCTTTGTACAGGGGAACACTGAAGCTTTCTTT
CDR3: CASSFVQGNTEAFF

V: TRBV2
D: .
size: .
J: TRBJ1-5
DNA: TGTGCCAGCAGTGAAGCGCCCGGGGTCCCCAATCAGCCCCAGCATTTT
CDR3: CASSEAPGVPNQPQHF

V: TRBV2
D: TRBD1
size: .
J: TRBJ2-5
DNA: TGTGCCAGCAGTGAAGGGTACACAAGGGCATTAGTACAGGGGAAGCAAGAGACCCAGTACTTC
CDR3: CASSEGYTRALVQGKQETQYF

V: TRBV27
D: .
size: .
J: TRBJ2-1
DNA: TGTGCCAGCAGTACCTGGAGGCGGGATAACAATGAGCAGTTCTTC
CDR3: CASSTWRRDNNEQFF

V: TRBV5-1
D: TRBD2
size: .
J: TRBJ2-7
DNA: TGCGCCAGCAGCTTGGCCCCACTAGCGGGATACTCCTACGAGCAGTACTTC
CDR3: CASSLAPLAGYSYEQYF

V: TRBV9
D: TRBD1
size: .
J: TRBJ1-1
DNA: TGTGCCAGCAGCACACAGGGGGCAAACACTGAAGCTTTCTTT
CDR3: CASSTQGANTEAFF

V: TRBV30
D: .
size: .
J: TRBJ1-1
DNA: TGTGCCTGGAGTGTACGTCAGTGGGGACAATTGAACACTGAAGCTTTCTTT
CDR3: CAWSVRQWGQLNTEAFF

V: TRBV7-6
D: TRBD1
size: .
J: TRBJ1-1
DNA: TGTGCCAGCAGCTTAAACAGGGGGTCGAACACTGAAGCTTTCTTT
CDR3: CASSLNRGSNTEAFF

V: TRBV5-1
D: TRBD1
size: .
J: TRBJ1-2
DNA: TGCGCCAGCAGCTTGGTATCAGGGGGCTTCTATGGCTACACCTTC
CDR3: CASSLVSGGFYGYTF

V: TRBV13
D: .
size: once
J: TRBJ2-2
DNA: TGTGCCAGCAGCCTAGGTCATACCAGCGGGGAGCTGTTTTTT
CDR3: CASSLGHTSGELFF

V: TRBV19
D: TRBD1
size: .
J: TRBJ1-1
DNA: TGTGCCAGCCTGACAGGGGGCACCGAAGCTTTCTTT
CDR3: CASLTGGTEAFF

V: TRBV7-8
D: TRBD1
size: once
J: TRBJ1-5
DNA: TGTGCCAGCAGCTACCGACAGGGGGGTCGGAGCAATCAGCCCCAGCATTTT
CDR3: CASSYRQGGRSNQPQHF